The 18 T cell receptor beta chains in this list originate from one sample, sequenced in a study of early T cells in non-severe SARS-CoV-2 infection. TCRdb independently ran MiXCR on the 5' RACE reads; one entry per CDR3 protein. The table includes 49,000 or so distinct CDR3 sequences, around 6.5% detected once. The input for sequencing was whole blood, taken at baseline. Source of these receptors: an adult who was a healthcare worker with PCR-confirmed SARS-CoV-2 infection or an uninfected control (not recorded which).

This clonotype came up many times. The chain combines TRBV4-2 with TRBJ2-7, with D unclear. This CDR3 region has 14 residues. V shed 2 bases and J shed 0 bases, with 8 bases lying between them. Germline loops: CDR1 LGHNA, CDR2 YNFKEQ. CDR3 sequence: CASSQSFSSYEQYF. The CDR3 region has the DNA TGTGCCAGCAGCCAAAGCTTCAGCTCCTACGAGCAGTACTTC.

This clonotype was recorded many times. The chain joins TRBV29-1 to TRBJ2-3; D gene uncertain. Trimming pared 5 bases from V and 6 bases from J, leaving 9 bases between. The germline V gene has CDR1 SQVTM and CDR2 ANQGSEA. The CDR3 consists of 11 residues. The CDR3: CSVWVGDTQYF. The DNA of the CDR3 is TGCAGCGTTTGGGTTGGGGATACGCAGTATTTT.

V gene TRBV6-2 or TRBV6-3 combines with J gene TRBJ2-4; possibly TRBD2 for D (7 bases). The germline CDR1 and CDR2 sequences are MNHEY and SVGEGT. V lost 5 bases, J lost 7 bases, and 12 bases lay in between. CDR3 size: 13 residues. In nucleotides, the CDR3 is TGTGCCAGCAGTCGGGGGGCCAGGAACATTCAGTACTTC. Amino acids: CASSRGARNIQYF.

As to this clonotype: It may be a read error: a sequence one base away is much more abundant. The chain joins TRBV5-6 to TRBJ2-3; the D gene is possibly TRBD2 (6 bases). CDR1 is SGHDT, CDR2 YYEEEE, per germline. The CDR3 covers 13 residues. CDR3 DNA: TGTGTCAGCAGCTGGGAGGAGGAGGATACGCAGTATTTT. Protein: CVSSWEEEDTQYF.

This clonotype was found many times. The chain couples TRBV7-2 to TRBJ1-1; D gene unclear. This CDR3 has 13 residues. The V end lost 11 bases, the J end lost 0 bases, and 13 bases lay between the germline ends. In germline, CDR1 is SGHTA, CDR2 FQGNSA. The CDR3 coding sequence is TGTGCCGGAAGGAAAGTGATGAACACTGAAGCTTTCTTT. It codes for CAGRKVMNTEAFF.

This clonotype occurred many times. The rearrangement uses TRBV30 and TRBJ2-4; a weak D match, TRBD2 (7 bases). Germline lookup yields CDR1 GTSNPN and CDR2 SVGIG (reference sequence). The length of the CDR3 is 16 residues. V was cut by 4 bases and J by 0 bases, with 16 bases left in between. CDR3 DNA sequence: TGTGCCTGGACACAGGTGGGGGGGCTAGCCAAAAACATTCAGTACTTC. Translating gives CAWTQVGGLAKNIQYF.

This clonotype was observed many times. This sequence joins TRBV9 and TRBJ1-5; 8 bases align to TRBD1. The CDR3 runs to 14 residues. The V segment lost 3 bases and the J segment 6 bases; nucleotides outside the gene matches: 5. The germline V gene has CDR1 SGDLS and CDR2 YYNGEE. The CDR3 region has the DNA TGTGCCAGCAGCGGGCAGGGGGCTCTTCAGCCCCAGCATTTT. Its translation: CASSGQGALQPQHF.

This clonotype has at least ten counts. DNA for the CDR3: TGTGCCAGCAGCTTACAGGGGCTGGGGAATGAGCAGTTCTTC. Protein sequence: CASSLQGLGNEQFF. This chain connects TRBV7-9 to TRBJ2-1; D may be TRBD1 (6 bases). This CDR3 is built from 14 residues. The germline CDR1 and CDR2 sequences are SEHNR and FQNEAQ (reference sequence). The germline V and J ends were trimmed by 2 bases and 7 bases, with 12 bases remaining between them.

This clonotype was seen only a few times. The rearrangement uses TRBV5-5 and TRBJ2-7; D gene ambiguous. V was shortened by 4 bases and J by 7 bases, with 9 bases between the two germline ends. CDR1 and CDR2 (germline): SGHKS, YYEKEE (reference sequence). The CDR3 has 11 residues. The CDR3 region has the DNA TGTGCCAGCAGCGACACATTGGAGCAGTACTTC. It codes for CASSDTLEQYF.

The chain recombines TRBV2 with TRBJ2-1; D remains unclear. The V and J ends lost 3 bases and 12 bases respectively, with 9 bases between them. Germline V CDR1 and CDR2: SNHLY, FYNNEI. CDR3 length: 11 residues. CDR3 DNA sequence: TGTGCCAGCAGTGACGTGGGTGGGCAGTTCTTC. It is translated as CASSDVGGQFF.

This clonotype was counted ten times or more. Here the CDR3 DNA reads TGTGCCAGCTCACCCGGCGACAGGGCTGAAAAACTGTTTTTT. Encoded protein: CASSPGDRAEKLFF. V and J are TRBV18 and TRBJ1-4, with 7 bases aligning to TRBD1. The CDR3 has 14 residues. The V segment lost 3 bases and the J segment 7 bases; nucleotides outside the gene matches: 5. Per the germline V gene, CDR1 is KGHSH and CDR2 is LQKENI.

Ten or more counts support this clonotype. CDR3 residues: CASSIRGNQPQHF. As DNA, the CDR3 is TGTGCCAGTAGTATTAGGGGTAATCAGCCCCAGCATTTT. The V call is TRBV19, the J call TRBJ1-5, with a possible D match to TRBD1 (5 bases). Germline values: CDR1 LNHDA, CDR2 SQIVND (reference sequence). The CDR3 loop spans 13 amino acids. The V and J ends lost 3 bases and 4 bases respectively, with 7 bases between them.

This clonotype was observed at least ten times. The V call is TRBV28, the J call TRBJ2-7, with 7 bases identical to TRBD1. Looked up from germline, CDR1 is MDHEN and CDR2 is SYDVKM. The CDR3 length is 15 residues. V shed 6 bases, J shed 0 bases, and the junction held 8 bases outside the gene matches. The CDR3 DNA reads as TGTGCCAGCAGATCCTACAGGGGTAGCTCCTACGAGCAGTACTTC. This sequence encodes CASRSYRGSSYEQYF.

This clonotype has at least ten counts. The rearrangement joins TRBV14 to TRBJ2-2, with D possibly TRBD1 on 6 matching bases. Germline CDR1 is SGHDN and CDR2 is FVKESK. V was pared by 3 bases and J by 1 base, with 15 bases between. The CDR3 has 17 amino acids. The CDR3 protein is CASSHSTTGLNTGELFF. CDR3 DNA: TGTGCCAGCAGCCATTCAACCACAGGGTTGAACACCGGGGAGCTGTTTTTT.

In this sample, this clonotype turned up many times. The gene calls are TRBV10-3 and TRBJ1-1, with D possibly being TRBD1 (6 bases). Germline values: CDR1 ENHRY, CDR2 SYGVKD. Trimming cost V 3 bases and J 5 bases, with 13 bases left between them. The CDR3 extends over 14 amino acids. The CDR3 sequence: CAISDGSGETEAFF. For the CDR3, the DNA is TGTGCCATCAGTGACGGATCAGGGGAAACTGAAGCTTTCTTT.

This clonotype was recorded at least ten times. The rearrangement joins TRBV18 to TRBJ1-2, with 7 bases aligning to TRBD1. The CDR3 is 15 amino acids. The junction had 6 bases not matched to a gene; V was cut back by 2 bases and J by 3 bases. CDR1 is KGHSH, CDR2 LQKENI, per germline. The CDR3 DNA is TGTGCCAGCTCACCAACCTTCACAGGGGACTATGGCTACACCTTC. It yields the protein CASSPTFTGDYGYTF.

This clonotype was detected many times. The chain carries TRBV19 and TRBJ2-7; D tentatively reads TRBD1 or TRBD2 (5 bases each). V lost 2 bases and J lost 2, with 10 bases in between. This CDR3 comprises 14 residues. Germline V gene sequence: CDR1 LNHDA, CDR2 SQIVND (reference sequence). CDR3 bases: TGTGCCAGTAGTATAAGTGGGGGAACCTACGAGCAGTACTTC. Its protein is CASSISGGTYEQYF.

The sample holds a few counts of this clonotype. The chain is built from TRBV6-1 and TRBJ2-3; no clear D gene. Trimming shortened V by 4 bases and J by 2 bases, and 13 bases separated the two germline ends. This CDR3 is 15 amino acids long. The germline V gene encodes CDR1 MNHNS and CDR2 SASEGT. The CDR3 protein is CASSGGTTNTDTQYF. In DNA form, the CDR3 reads TGTGCCAGCAGTGGGGGAACAACCAACACAGATACGCAGTATTTT.